The 26 T cell receptor beta chains below come from one sample, sequenced in a study of T cell responses to AZD1222 COVID-19 vaccine (dated by TCRdb to 2020 to 2023). Libraries were built with the immunoSEQ multiplex PCR assay. TCRdb carries this immuneACCESS record with in-frame sequences only. Its versions omit some clonotypes, under half of them owing to an unresolved V gene in the studies checked, with the rest unexplained. In this sample the table shows 130,000 or so clones, roughly 90% of which occur a single time. The ten top clones hold approximately 4.3% of the sample. The label giving this sample's time point can be read as: about 28 days (+/-7) after the second vaccine dose. The sample here was peripheral blood, taken 28 days after the second AZD1222 dose. The receptors were sampled from an adult who received the AZD1222 COVID-19 vaccine.

This chain uses TRBV18 with TRBJ2-7; 14 nucleotides align to TRBD2. Germline V CDR1 and CDR2: KGHSH, LQKENI. V trimming: 4 bases; J trimming: 7 bases; junction bases outside the gene matches: 6. This CDR3 is 15 amino acids long. CDR3 DNA: TGTGCCAGCTCACTCGGGACTAGCGGGAGTGATGAGCAGTACTTC. It encodes CASSLGTSGSDEQYF.

This clone was found a few times. The chain joins TRBV7-8 to TRBJ1-1; no firm D call. The CDR3 is 17 amino acids. V was clipped by 1 base and J by 1 base, with 16 bases between them. Germline CDR1 SGHVS, CDR2 FQNEAQ. The chain's CDR3 is CASSLGEGLLSNTEAFF. CDR3 nucleotides: TGTGCCAGCAGCTTAGGAGAAGGACTCCTATCGAACACTGAAGCTTTCTTT.

The chain joins TRBV2 to TRBJ2-1; D possibly corresponds to TRBD2 (6 bases). The CDR3 runs to 15 residues. Germline assignment: CDR1 SNHLY and CDR2 FYNNEI. Trimming removed 3 bases at V and 8 bases at J, with 17 bases between. CDR3 sequence reads: CASSEWGLAGDEQFF. The CDR3 nucleotides read TGTGCCAGCAGTGAGTGGGGACTTGCCGGGGATGAGCAGTTCTTC.

The J gene is TRBJ2-7, the V gene TRBV7-2; no firm D call. Germline loops: CDR1 SGHTA, CDR2 FQGNSA. The CDR3 is 13 amino acids. V lost 5 bases to trimming and J lost 3 bases, with 11 bases between them. The CDR3 coding sequence is TGTGCCAGCAGCCCGGAGCCCATCTACGAGCAGTACTTC. This translates into CASSPEPIYEQYF.

The V and J genes are TRBV6-2 or TRBV6-3 and TRBJ2-7; 8 nucleotides agree with TRBD2. Per the germline V gene, CDR1 is MNHEY and CDR2 is SVGEGT. Unmatched junction bases numbered 11, after V lost 0 bases and J lost 7 bases. The CDR3 spans 16 residues. The CDR3 sequence is CASSYSGGGTSTEQYF. The DNA for the CDR3 is TGTGCCAGCAGTTACTCAGGCGGGGGGACATCTACGGAGCAGTACTTC.

The chain is built from TRBV9 and TRBJ1-3; D is unclear. Germline V gene sequence: CDR1 SGDLS, CDR2 YYNGEE. Trimming removed 4 bases from V and 3 bases from J, with 14 bases in between. This CDR3 spans 15 amino acids. CDR3 in amino acids: CASSPRSRSGNTIYF. The CDR3 coding sequence is TGTGCCAGCAGCCCCCGTTCTAGGAGTGGAAACACCATATATTTT.

This chain uses TRBV28 with TRBJ1-1; no clear D gene. Germline CDR1 reads MDHEN; CDR2 reads SYDVKM. There are 16 residues in the CDR3. V was trimmed by 6 bases and J by 0 bases, leaving 17 bases between them. In nucleotides, the CDR3 is TGTGCCAGCAGGATTTCGGTTTTGGCTCTGAACACTGAAGCTTTCTTT. It yields the protein CASRISVLALNTEAFF.

The chain combines TRBV6-6 with TRBJ1-4; no definite D call. CDR1 is MNHNY, CDR2 SVGAGI, per germline (reference sequence). The CDR3 length is 16 residues. Trimming pared 6 bases from V and 0 bases from J, leaving 14 bases between. The DNA for the CDR3 is TGTGCCAGCAGGCACCAGGAGCCCTCAACTAATGAAAAACTGTTTTTT. Protein product: CASRHQEPSTNEKLFF.

The chain recombines TRBV5-1 with TRBJ2-7; D is undetermined. V was clipped by 0 bases and J by 0 bases, with 10 bases between them. The germline gives CDR1 SGHRS, CDR2 YFSETQ. The CDR3 is 15 residues long. The CDR3: CASSLVAQSSYEQYF. The CDR3 coding sequence is TGCGCCAGCAGCTTGGTAGCACAGAGCTCCTACGAGCAGTACTTC. Based on the CDR3 plus reference TRBV5-1 and TRBJ2-7, the full variable domain is KAGVTQTPRYLIKTRGQQVTLSCSPISGHRSVSWYQQTPGQGLQFLFEYFSETQRNKGNFPGRFSGRQFSNSRSEMNVSTLELGDSALYLCASSLVAQSSYEQYFGPGTRLTVT.

The chain combines TRBV13 with TRBJ2-1; no definite D call. This CDR3 is built from 13 residues. Between the trimmed V and J ends, which lost 6 bases and 10 bases, there was a span of 16 bases. The V gene's germline CDR1 is PRHDT and CDR2 FYEKMQ (reference sequence). CDR3 loop: CASRDQSRQEQFF. CDR3 coding DNA: TGTGCCAGCAGAGACCAATCCAGACAAGAGCAGTTCTTC. The variable domain in full, with the rest retrieved from reference TRBV13 and TRBJ2-1, is AAGVIQSPRHLIKEKRETATLKCYPIPRHDTVYWYQQGPGQDPQFLISFYEKMQSDKGSIPDRFSAQQFSDYHSELNMSSLELGDSALYFCASRDQSRQEQFFGPGTRLTVL.

The chain joins TRBV19 to TRBJ2-2, with no clear D. This CDR3 has 14 amino acids. Deletions cut 7 bases from V and 2 bases from J, with 11 bases between. Germline CDR1 and CDR2: LNHDA and SQIVND (reference sequence). CDR3 sequence: CASTLSLNTGELFF. In DNA, the CDR3 is TGTGCCAGTACCCTAAGCCTTAACACCGGGGAGCTGTTTTTT.

The rearrangement links TRBV6-6 to TRBJ1-2, with D maybe TRBD1 (5 bases). Germline values: CDR1 MNHNY, CDR2 SVGAGI (reference sequence). The CDR3 spans 16 residues. Between the trimmed V and J ends, which lost 4 bases and 5 bases, there was a span of 20 bases. DNA of the CDR3: TGTGCCAGCAGTTGGGGACTCGGCGGGGGGGGATATGGCTACACCTTC. Protein: CASSWGLGGGGYGYTF.

The chain has TRBV4-1 and TRBJ2-2; 9 nucleotides match TRBD1. This CDR3 has 16 residues. In germline, CDR1 is MGHRA, CDR2 YSYEKL. With V trimmed by 1 base and J by 5 bases, 5 bases remained unmatched. Here the CDR3 reads CASSQGTGVRTGELFF. CDR3 nucleotides: TGCGCCAGCAGCCAAGGGACAGGGGTTAGGACCGGGGAGCTGTTTTTT.

The rearrangement joins TRBV27 to TRBJ1-5; D uncertain. The CDR3 is made up of 17 amino acids. V lost 8 bases and J 4 bases, leaving 24 bases between the germline ends. Germline CDR1 and CDR2: MNHEY and SMNVEV (reference sequence). The CDR3 sequence: CASAPQVAVGGNQPQHF. Written as DNA, the CDR3 is TGTGCCAGCGCCCCCCAGGTTGCTGTCGGCGGTAATCAGCCCCAGCATTTT.

The chain uses TRBV7-2 and TRBJ1-1, with D uncertain. Trimming cost V 1 base and J 0 bases, with 9 bases left between them. The CDR3 contains 15 residues. Germline loops: CDR1 SGHTA, CDR2 FQGNSA. CDR3 residues: CASSLGLGMNTEAFF. The CDR3 nucleotides are TGTGCCAGCAGCTTAGGCCTGGGCATGAACACTGAAGCTTTCTTT.

This chain connects TRBV18 to TRBJ2-5; unclear D gene. CDR3 length equals 13 residues. CDR1 and CDR2 (germline): KGHSH, LQKENI. Trimming pared 0 bases from V and 5 bases from J, leaving 7 bases between. The CDR3 reads CASSPPDGETQYF. CDR3 DNA sequence: TGTGCCAGCTCACCACCAGACGGTGAGACCCAGTACTTC.

The chain links TRBV7-2 to TRBJ1-5, with TRBD1 matching over 8 bases. This CDR3 is built from 14 residues. The J segment lost 11 bases and the V segment lost 5 bases, leaving 11 bases of the junction unmatched. Germline CDR1 SGHTA, CDR2 FQGNSA. The CDR3 here is CASSSWTGPQTQHF. In DNA form, the CDR3 reads TGTGCCAGCAGCAGCTGGACAGGGCCCCAAACCCAGCATTTT. Using reference TRBV7-2 and TRBJ1-5 for the parts outside the CDR3, the full variable domain is GAGVSQSPSNKVTEKGKDVELRCDPISGHTALYWYRQSLGQGLEFLIYFQGNSAPDKSGLPSDRFSAERTGGSVSTLTIQRTQQEDSAVYLCASSSWTGPQTQHFGDGTRLSIL.

The chain combines TRBV6-5 with TRBJ1-4, with D possibly matching TRBD1 (5 bases). The germline gives CDR1 MNHEY, CDR2 SVGAGI. The CDR3 is 13 amino acids. Trimming left V 8 bases short and J 6 bases short, with 13 bases between. CDR3 nucleotides: TGTGCCAGCGGGCCCAGGGAACATGAAAAACTGTTTTTT. This sequence encodes CASGPREHEKLFF.

In the case of this clone: Other DNA variants within this sample encode the same CDR3. This chain links TRBV7-3 with TRBJ2-1; no firm D call. This CDR3 is built from 14 residues. Trimming left V 5 bases short and J 6 bases short, with 14 bases between. CDR1 and CDR2 from the germline V gene are SGHTA and FQGTGA. The CDR3 loop reads CASSPSGSFNEQFF. Here the CDR3 DNA reads TGTGCCAGCAGCCCCTCGGGTAGTTTCAATGAGCAGTTCTTC. Combining the CDR3 with reference TRBV7-3 and TRBJ2-1 gives the whole variable domain GAGVSQTPSNKVTEKGKYVELRCDPISGHTALYWYRQSLGQGPEFLIYFQGTGAADDSGLPNDRFFAVRPEGSVSTLKIQRTERGDSAVYLCASSPSGSFNEQFFGPGTRLTVL.

The chain has TRBV6-5 and TRBJ1-2; TRBD1 matches 8 bases. CDR3 length: 13 residues. The V gene's germline CDR1 is MNHEY and CDR2 SVGAGI. With 5 bases clipped from V and 5 bases from J, the junction kept 4 bases outside the gene matches. The DNA of the CDR3 is TGTGCCAGCAGTCAGGGGGCGCGATATGGCTACACCTTC. It translates to CASSQGARYGYTF.

V and J are TRBV9 and TRBJ2-2; 7 nucleotides agree with TRBD2. The CDR3 has 14 amino acids. Germline assignment: CDR1 SGDLS and CDR2 YYNGEE. The V gene end was trimmed by 2 bases and the J gene end by 6 bases; junction bases not matched to a gene: 4. As DNA, the CDR3 is TGTGCCAGCAGCGTCGGGGGGAGATCCGGGGAGCTGTTTTTT. Its translation is CASSVGGRSGELFF.

The chain couples TRBV12-5 to TRBJ1-5; no clear D gene. V lost 7 bases, J lost 7 bases, and 11 bases lay in between. CDR3 size: 12 residues. Germline lookup yields CDR1 LGHNT and CDR2 FRNRAP. This CDR3 reads CASASLDQPQHF. The CDR3 DNA follows: TGTGCTAGTGCCTCTTTGGACCAGCCCCAGCATTTT.

The rearrangement joins TRBV7-3 to TRBJ2-2; D ambiguous. Germline V gene data show CDR1 as SGHTA and CDR2 as FQGTGA. V lost 5 bases and J 0 bases, leaving 10 bases between the germline ends. This CDR3 comprises 15 residues. This CDR3 is CASSDDIANTGELFF. As DNA, the CDR3 is TGTGCCAGCAGCGACGATATTGCGAACACCGGGGAGCTGTTTTTT.

The J gene is TRBJ2-5, the V gene TRBV28; TRBD1 matches 9 bases. This CDR3 comprises 17 residues. The J segment lost 5 bases and the V segment lost 3 bases, leaving 13 bases of the junction unmatched. Germline CDR1 reads MDHEN; CDR2 reads SYDVKM. CDR3 amino acids: CASSFESGTGRVETQYF. In nucleotides, the CDR3 is TGTGCCAGCAGTTTCGAGTCGGGGACAGGGCGGGTGGAGACCCAGTACTTC.

The CDR3 loop is CASSLVGGANEKLFF. The CDR3 DNA is TGTGCCAGCAGCTTAGTGGGGGGGGCTAATGAAAAACTGTTTTTT. The chain recombines TRBV11-2 with TRBJ1-4, with D perhaps matching TRBD1 (5 bases). This CDR3 region has 15 residues. Trimming stripped 1 base from V and 3 bases from J, with 9 bases between. CDR1 is SGHAT, CDR2 FQNNGV, per germline.

The rearrangement joins TRBV6-4 to TRBJ1-1; 7 nucleotides line up with TRBD1. The CDR3 length is 16 residues. Germline V gene lookup returns CDR1 MRHNA and CDR2 SNTAGT. The trim removed 5 bases at V and 2 bases at J, leaving 11 bases unmatched. As DNA, the CDR3 is TGTGCCAGCAGTCTCAGGGGGTCCTTAACTAACACTGAAGCTTTCTTT. This codes for CASSLRGSLTNTEAFF.